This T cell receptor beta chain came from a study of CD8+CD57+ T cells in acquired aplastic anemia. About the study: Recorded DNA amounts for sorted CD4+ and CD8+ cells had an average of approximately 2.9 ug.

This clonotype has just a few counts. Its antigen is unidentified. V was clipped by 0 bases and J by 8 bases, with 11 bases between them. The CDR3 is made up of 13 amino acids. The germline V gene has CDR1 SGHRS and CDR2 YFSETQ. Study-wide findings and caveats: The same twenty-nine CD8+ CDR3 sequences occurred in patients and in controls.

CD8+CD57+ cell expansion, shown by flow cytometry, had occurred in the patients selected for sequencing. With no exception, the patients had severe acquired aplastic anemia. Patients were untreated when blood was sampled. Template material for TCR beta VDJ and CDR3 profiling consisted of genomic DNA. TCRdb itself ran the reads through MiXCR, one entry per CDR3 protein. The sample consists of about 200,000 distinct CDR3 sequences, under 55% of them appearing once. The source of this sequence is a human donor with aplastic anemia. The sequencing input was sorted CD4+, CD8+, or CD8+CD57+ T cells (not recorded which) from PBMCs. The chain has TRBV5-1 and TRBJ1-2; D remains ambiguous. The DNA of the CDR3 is TGCGCCAGCAGCTTGGGGGCGGCAGACGGCTACACCTTC. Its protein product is CASSLGAADGYTF.